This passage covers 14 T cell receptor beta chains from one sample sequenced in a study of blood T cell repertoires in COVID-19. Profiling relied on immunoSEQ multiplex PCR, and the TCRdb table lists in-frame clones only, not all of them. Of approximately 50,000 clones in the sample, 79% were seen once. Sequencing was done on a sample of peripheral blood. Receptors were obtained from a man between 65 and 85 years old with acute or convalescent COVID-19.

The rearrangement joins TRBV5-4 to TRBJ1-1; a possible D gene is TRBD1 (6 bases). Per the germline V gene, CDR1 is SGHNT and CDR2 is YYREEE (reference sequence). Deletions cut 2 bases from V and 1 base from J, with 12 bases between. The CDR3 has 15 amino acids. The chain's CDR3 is CASSLRQGTNTEAFF. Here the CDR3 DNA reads TGTGCCAGCAGCTTAAGGCAGGGGACGAACACTGAAGCTTTCTTT.

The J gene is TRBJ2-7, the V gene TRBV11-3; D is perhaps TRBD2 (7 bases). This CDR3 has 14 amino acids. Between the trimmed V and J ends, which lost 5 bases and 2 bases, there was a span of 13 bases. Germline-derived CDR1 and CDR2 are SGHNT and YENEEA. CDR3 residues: CASSPRGGPYEQYF. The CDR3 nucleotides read TGTGCCAGCAGCCCGAGGGGGGGACCCTACGAGCAGTACTTC.

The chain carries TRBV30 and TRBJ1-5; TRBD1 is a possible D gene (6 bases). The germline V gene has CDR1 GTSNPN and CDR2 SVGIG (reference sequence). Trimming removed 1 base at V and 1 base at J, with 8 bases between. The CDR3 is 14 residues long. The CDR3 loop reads CAWSGGQSNQPQHF. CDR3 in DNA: TGTGCCTGGAGTGGGGGGCAGAGCAATCAGCCCCAGCATTTT.

The CDR3 nucleotides read TGTGCCACAAGACAGAACCAAGAGACCCAGTACTTC. Translation: CATRQNQETQYF. This chain connects TRBV10-3 to TRBJ2-5; D is possibly TRBD1 (5 bases). CDR1 and CDR2 from the germline V gene are ENHRY and SYGVKD. The CDR3 is made up of 12 amino acids. V lost 10 bases to trimming and J lost 0 bases, with 9 bases between them.

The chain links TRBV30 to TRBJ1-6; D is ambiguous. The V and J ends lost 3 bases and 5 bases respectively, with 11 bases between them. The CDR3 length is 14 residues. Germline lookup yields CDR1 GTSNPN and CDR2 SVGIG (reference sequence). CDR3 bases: TGTGCCTGGAGCGGTGAAACCAATAATTCACCCCTCCACTTT. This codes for CAWSGETNNSPLHF.

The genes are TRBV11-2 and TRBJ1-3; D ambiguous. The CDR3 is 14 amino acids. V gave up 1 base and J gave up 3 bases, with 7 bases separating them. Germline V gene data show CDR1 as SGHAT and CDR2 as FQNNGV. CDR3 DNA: TGTGCCAGCAGCTTAGGGGCAAATGGAAACACCATATATTTT. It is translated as CASSLGANGNTIYF.

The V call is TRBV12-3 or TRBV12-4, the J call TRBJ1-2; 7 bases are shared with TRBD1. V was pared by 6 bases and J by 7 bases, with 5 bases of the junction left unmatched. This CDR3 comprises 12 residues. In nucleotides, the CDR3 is TGTGCCAGCAGAAAGGGGGCGCCTGGCTACACCTTC. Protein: CASRKGAPGYTF.

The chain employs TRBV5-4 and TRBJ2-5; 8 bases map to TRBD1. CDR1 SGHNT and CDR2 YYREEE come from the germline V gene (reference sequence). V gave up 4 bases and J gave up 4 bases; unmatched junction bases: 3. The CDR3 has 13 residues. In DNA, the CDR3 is TGTGCCAGCAGCCAGGGGGCGGCAGAGACCCAGTACTTC. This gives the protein CASSQGAAETQYF.

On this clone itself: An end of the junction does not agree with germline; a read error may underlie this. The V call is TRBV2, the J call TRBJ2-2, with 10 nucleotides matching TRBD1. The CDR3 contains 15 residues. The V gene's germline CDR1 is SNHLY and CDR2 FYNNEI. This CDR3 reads CASREDRGHTGELFF. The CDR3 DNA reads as TGTGCCAGCAGGGAAGACAGGGGGCACACCGGGGAGCTGTTTTTT.

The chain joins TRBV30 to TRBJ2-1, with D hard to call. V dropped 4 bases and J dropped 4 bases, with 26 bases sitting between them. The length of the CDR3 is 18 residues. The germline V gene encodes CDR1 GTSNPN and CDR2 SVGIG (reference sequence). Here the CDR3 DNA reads TGTGCCTGGATTTCTGGAGTCTATCGACCTTCACGATACAATGAGCAGTTCTTC. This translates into CAWISGVYRPSRYNEQFF.

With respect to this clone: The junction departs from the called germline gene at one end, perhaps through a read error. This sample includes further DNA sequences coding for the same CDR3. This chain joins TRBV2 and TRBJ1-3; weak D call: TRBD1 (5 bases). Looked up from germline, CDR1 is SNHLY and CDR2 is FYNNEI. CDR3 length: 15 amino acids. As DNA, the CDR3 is TGTGCCAGCAGGGGGGGACGGAACTCTGGAAATACCATATATTTT. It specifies CASRGGRNSGNTIYF.

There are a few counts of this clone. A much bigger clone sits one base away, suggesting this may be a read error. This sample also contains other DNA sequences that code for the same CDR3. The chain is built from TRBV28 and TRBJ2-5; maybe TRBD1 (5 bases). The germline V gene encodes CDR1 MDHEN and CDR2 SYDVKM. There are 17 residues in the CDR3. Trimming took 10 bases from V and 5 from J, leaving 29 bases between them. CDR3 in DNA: TGTGCCATGGGTAAGCAGGGCCCGTTGGCCCGACGGGAGACCCAGTACTTC. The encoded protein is CAMGKQGPLARRETQYF.

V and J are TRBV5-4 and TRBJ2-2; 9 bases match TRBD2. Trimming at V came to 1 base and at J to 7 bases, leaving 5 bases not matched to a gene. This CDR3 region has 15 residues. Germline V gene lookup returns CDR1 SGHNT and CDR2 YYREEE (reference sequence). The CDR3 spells CASSLIAGVVGELFF. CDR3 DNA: TGTGCCAGCAGCTTGATAGCGGGAGTGGTCGGGGAGCTGTTTTTT.

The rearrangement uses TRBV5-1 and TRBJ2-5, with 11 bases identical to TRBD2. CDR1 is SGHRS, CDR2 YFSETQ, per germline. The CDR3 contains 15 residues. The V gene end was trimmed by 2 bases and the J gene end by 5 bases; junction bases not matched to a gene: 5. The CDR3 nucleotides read TGCGCCAGCAGCTTACTAGCGGGGGTTTCGGAGACCCAGTACTTC. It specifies CASSLLAGVSETQYF.